A selection of T cell receptor beta chains follows, all from one sample in a study of a mutant IDH1 vaccine in newly diagnosed glioma. Antigens of these TCRs are unknown. Data came from immunoSEQ multiplex PCR; TCRdb stores just in-frame clones and leaves some out. The sample yields over 40,000 clones, about four fifths seen once. The sample in question was PBMCs, obtained from a glioma patient whose treatment included an IDH1 peptide vaccine. The receptors derive from a woman in her thirties or forties with glioma. Some clones in this sample may be carry-over from other donors' samples. The CDR3 runs from the conserved cysteine through the conserved F or W. D genes are given only for firm matches.

J gene,D gene,V gene,CDR3 protein,CDR3 DNA
TRBJ1-5,-,TRBV29-1,CSVGGYNQPQHF,TGCAGCGTTGGGGGCTACAATCAGCCCCAGCATTTT
TRBJ1-4,TRBD1,TRBV4-1,CASSPTRQGPATNEKLFF,TGCGCCAGCAGCCCGACCCGACAGGGACCTGCAACTAATGAAAAACTGTTTTTT
TRBJ1-6,-,TRBV1,CTSSRDEPGGGNNSPLHF,TGCACCAGCAGCCGCGATGAGCCCGGGGGGGGGAATAATTCACCCCTCCACTTT
TRBJ1-1,TRBD1,TRBV6-5,CASSYAGGTEAFF,TGTGCCAGCAGTTACGCAGGGGGGACTGAAGCTTTCTTT
TRBJ1-2,TRBD1,TRBV6-5,CASSRGQGVSYGYTF,TGTGCCAGCAGTCGCGGACAGGGAGTGAGCTATGGCTACACCTTC
TRBJ2-5,TRBD2,TRBV4-3,CASSHLRTSGGETQYF,TGCGCCAGCAGCCACCTCAGGACTAGCGGGGGTGAGACCCAGTACTTC
TRBJ2-1,TRBD1,TRBV5-1,CASSQYRGSYNEQFF,TGCGCCAGCAGCCAGTACAGGGGCTCCTACAATGAGCAGTTCTTC
TRBJ1-5,-,TRBV7-2,CASSGGGRVVQPQHF,TGTGCCAGCAGCGGGGGGGGGCGCGTCGTTCAGCCCCAGCATTTT
TRBJ2-7,-,TRBV5-1,CASSFGSVEYF,TGCGCCAGCAGCTTCGGTTCCGTCGAGTACTTC
TRBJ2-7,-,TRBV5-6,CASRGGHEQYF,TGTGCCTCTAGAGGGGGTCACGAGCAGTACTTC
TRBJ1-5,-,TRBV28,CASSERANQPQHF,TGTGCCAGCAGCGAAAGGGCCAATCAGCCCCAGCATTTT